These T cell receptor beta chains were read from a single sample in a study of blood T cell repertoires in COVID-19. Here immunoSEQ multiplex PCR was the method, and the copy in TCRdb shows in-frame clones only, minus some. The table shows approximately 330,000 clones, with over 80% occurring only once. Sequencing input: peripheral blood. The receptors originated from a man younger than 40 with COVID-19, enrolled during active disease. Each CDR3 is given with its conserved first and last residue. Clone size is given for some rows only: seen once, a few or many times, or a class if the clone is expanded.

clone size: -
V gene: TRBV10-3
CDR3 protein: CAISRREAATNEKLFF

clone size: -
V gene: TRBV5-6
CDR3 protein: CASSLTGANTGELFF

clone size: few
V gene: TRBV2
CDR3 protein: CASIPSGLSTDTQYF

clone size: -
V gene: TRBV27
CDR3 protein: CASSLFWGVRSSTDTQYF

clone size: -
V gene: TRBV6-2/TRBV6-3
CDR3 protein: CASSYSAEQYF

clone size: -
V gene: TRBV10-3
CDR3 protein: CAIMQRPSGTQYF

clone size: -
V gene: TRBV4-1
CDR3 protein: CASSQSWTGASTDTQYF

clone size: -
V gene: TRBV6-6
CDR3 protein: CASLGGREQFF

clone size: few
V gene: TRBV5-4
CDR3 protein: CASSSDHPGVAGIGELFF

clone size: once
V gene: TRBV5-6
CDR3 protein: CASSLDRGDYGYTF

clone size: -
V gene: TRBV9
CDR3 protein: CASSPRTDPYEQYF

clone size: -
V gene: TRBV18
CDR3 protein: CASSQGRESYGYTF

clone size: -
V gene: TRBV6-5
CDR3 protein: CASSYSNIARNEQFF

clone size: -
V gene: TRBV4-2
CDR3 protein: CASSQKDRDNSPLHF

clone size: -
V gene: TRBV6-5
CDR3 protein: CASTSIEASPLHF

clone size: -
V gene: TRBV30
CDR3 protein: CAWSVHPADYYEQYF

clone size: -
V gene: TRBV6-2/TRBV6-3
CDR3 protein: CASSSPGTAGNYGYTF

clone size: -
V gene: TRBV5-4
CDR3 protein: CASSLGPTASGGAREQFF

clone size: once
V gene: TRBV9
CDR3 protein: CASSVIRDKGEAFF

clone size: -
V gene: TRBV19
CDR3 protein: CASSIGLAGGRETQYF

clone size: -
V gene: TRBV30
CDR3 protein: CAWTLTSGSTDTQYF

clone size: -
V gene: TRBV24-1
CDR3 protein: CATSDRRASGEADTQYF

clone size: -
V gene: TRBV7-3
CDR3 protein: CASSLNPTGMEGYTF

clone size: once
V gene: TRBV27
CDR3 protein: CASRTIRDSKDSPLHF

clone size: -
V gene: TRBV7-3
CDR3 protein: CAGLNSRAGVAFF

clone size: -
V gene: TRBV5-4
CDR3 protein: CASSLRDEQFF

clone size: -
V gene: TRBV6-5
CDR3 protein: CASSSSDRVGGYTF

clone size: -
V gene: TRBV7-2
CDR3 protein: CASSLRRGGSYTDTQYF

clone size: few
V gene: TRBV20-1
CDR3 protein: CSASNQLEKLFF

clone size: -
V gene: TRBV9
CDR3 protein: CASSVGRFSYEQYF

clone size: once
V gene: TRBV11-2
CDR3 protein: CASSLGAGGYEQYF

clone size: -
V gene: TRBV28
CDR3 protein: CASQVTGGYLNNYGYTF

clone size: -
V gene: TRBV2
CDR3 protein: CASRENLGNTIYF

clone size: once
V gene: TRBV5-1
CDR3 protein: CASSQPLDSPNTGELFF

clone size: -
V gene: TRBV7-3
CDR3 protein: CASSFYRESYNEQFF

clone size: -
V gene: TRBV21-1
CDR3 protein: CASSNPLGHNEQFF

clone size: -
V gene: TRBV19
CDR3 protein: CASSPGEGLAGYEQYF

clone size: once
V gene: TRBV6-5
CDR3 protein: CASRKWDREDGYTF

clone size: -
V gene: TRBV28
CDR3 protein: CASSFGVNFIIREQYF

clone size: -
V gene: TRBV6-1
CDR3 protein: CASSEQDYSNQPQHF

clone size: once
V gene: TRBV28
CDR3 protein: CASSWGTEVAGELFF